The 19 T cell receptor beta chains below come from one sample, sequenced in a study of blood T cell repertoires in COVID-19. Assay used: immunoSEQ multiplex PCR; TCRdb lists only in-frame clones, some missing. The repertoire has under 200,000 clones, under 85% of them found once; the top ten carry 10% to 15%. The sample consisted of peripheral blood. The receptor source for this set is a man in his 70s who had recovered from COVID-19.

V gene TRBV27 combines with J gene TRBJ2-3, with 9 bases aligning to TRBD1. V lost 8 bases to trimming and J lost 2 bases; unmatched junction nucleotides: 8. The germline V gene encodes CDR1 MNHEY and CDR2 SMNVEV (reference sequence). The CDR3 covers 15 residues. The CDR3 here is CASGRGDRATDTQYF. CDR3 DNA sequence: TGTGCCAGCGGCAGGGGGGACAGGGCCACAGATACGCAGTATTTT.

The rearrangement links TRBV6-2 or TRBV6-3 to TRBJ2-1; D not resolved. CDR1 and CDR2 (germline): MNHEY, SVGEGT. The V gene lost 2 bases and the J gene lost 9 bases, with 8 bases spanning the gap. CDR3 length: 12 residues. CDR3 nucleotides: TGTGCCAGCAGTTACCCCAGCGCTGAGCAGTTCTTC. This sequence encodes CASSYPSAEQFF.

J is TRBJ1-2 and V is TRBV6-6; perhaps TRBD1 as D (6 bases). Trimming cost V 5 bases and J 4 bases, with 14 bases left between them. This CDR3 region has 14 residues. Germline lookup yields CDR1 MNHNY and CDR2 SVGAGI (reference sequence). As DNA, the CDR3 is TGTGCCAGCAGTGGAACAGGGCGAATCTATGGCTACACCTTC. Protein sequence: CASSGTGRIYGYTF.

The CDR3 nucleotides are TGTGCCATCAGTGAAGGCGGCCCAGAGACCCAGTACTTC. It is translated as CAISEGGPETQYF. J is TRBJ2-5 and V is TRBV10-3, with D uncertain. Germline loops: CDR1 ENHRY, CDR2 SYGVKD. The CDR3 loop spans 13 amino acids. The V and J ends lost 3 bases and 4 bases respectively, with 9 bases between them.

The V gene is TRBV7-2, the J gene TRBJ1-6, with unresolved D. Trimming pared 1 base from V and 8 bases from J, leaving 9 bases between. The CDR3 runs to 14 residues. Looked up from germline, CDR1 is SGHTA and CDR2 is FQGNSA. In nucleotides, the CDR3 is TGTGCCAGCAGCTTAGTTGTCTCTGATTCACCCCTCCACTTT. Its translation is CASSLVVSDSPLHF.

The CDR3 nucleotides are TGTGCCAGCAGCGGACTAGCGGGGGGAGATACGCAGTATTTT. This gives the protein CASSGLAGGDTQYF. The V gene is TRBV6-5, the J gene TRBJ2-3, with 14 bases lining up with TRBD2. CDR1 is MNHEY and CDR2 is SVGAGI in the germline V gene. V gave up 6 bases and J gave up 5 bases; unmatched junction bases: 1. CDR3 length: 14 amino acids.

This chain connects TRBV5-1 to TRBJ2-3, with 12 nucleotides matching TRBD2. CDR1 and CDR2 from the germline V gene are SGHRS and YFSETQ. The length of the CDR3 is 16 residues. The V segment lost 2 bases and the J segment 4 bases; nucleotides outside the gene matches: 5. CDR3 sequence: CASSLRLAGGSDTQYF. The CDR3 coding sequence is TGCGCCAGCAGCTTACGCCTAGCGGGAGGGTCAGATACGCAGTATTTT. Full variable domain (remainder filled in from reference TRBV5-1 and TRBJ2-3): KAGVTQTPRYLIKTRGQQVTLSCSPISGHRSVSWYQQTPGQGLQFLFEYFSETQRNKGNFPGRFSGRQFSNSRSEMNVSTLELGDSALYLCASSLRLAGGSDTQYFGPGTRLTVL.

Here the CDR3 reads CASSLEGVANTGELFF. The DNA of the CDR3 is TGTGCCAGCAGCTTAGAAGGAGTAGCGAACACCGGGGAGCTGTTTTTT. The chain has TRBV13 and TRBJ2-2; D gene ambiguous. The germline V and J ends were trimmed by 1 base and 0 bases, with 9 bases remaining between them. The CDR3 runs 16 residues. Per germline, CDR1 PRHDT and CDR2 FYEKMQ (reference sequence). The full variable domain, with the rest looked up from reference TRBV13 and TRBJ2-2, is AAGVIQSPRHLIKEKRETATLKCYPIPRHDTVYWYQQGPGQDPQFLISFYEKMQSDKGSIPDRFSAQQFSDYHSELNMSSLELGDSALYFCASSLEGVANTGELFFGEGSRLTVL.

The chain employs TRBV6-5 and TRBJ2-7, with D possibly being TRBD2 (7 bases). This CDR3 comprises 14 residues. Germline-derived CDR1 and CDR2 are MNHEY and SVGAGI. Trimming cost V 7 bases and J 6 bases, with 19 bases left between them. CDR3 DNA sequence: TGTGCCAGCACCATTAGGGGCGGGGGCGCCGAGCAGTACTTC. It translates to CASTIRGGGAEQYF.

This clone was detected only a few times. The chain has TRBV11-2 and TRBJ2-1; D is perhaps TRBD2 (5 bases). The CDR3 consists of 18 residues. Germline loops: CDR1 SGHAT, CDR2 FQNNGV. Trimming took 7 bases from V and 0 from J, leaving 22 bases between them. CDR3 in DNA: TGTGCCAGCATCCTGGGGAGAGGGAGACGTCGCTCCTACAATGAGCAGTTCTTC. It yields the protein CASILGRGRRRSYNEQFF.

This chain joins TRBV18 and TRBJ2-7; 7 nucleotides match TRBD1. Per germline, CDR1 KGHSH and CDR2 LQKENI. This CDR3 comprises 15 residues. Trimming took 1 base from V and 6 from J; bases not matched to a gene: 9. The CDR3 loop is CASSPRSQGLGEQYF. As DNA, the CDR3 is TGTGCCAGCTCACCACGGTCACAGGGGCTTGGCGAGCAGTACTTC.

V usage is TRBV10-3 and J usage is TRBJ2-2, with 11 bases aligning to TRBD2. The junction had 10 bases not matched to a gene; V was cut back by 9 bases and J by 7 bases. Germline assignment: CDR1 ENHRY and CDR2 SYGVKD. CDR3 length: 15 residues. The chain's CDR3 is CAISSGRALGGELFF. The CDR3, as DNA: TGTGCCATAAGTAGCGGGAGGGCCCTTGGCGGGGAGCTGTTTTTT.

The V call is TRBV6-5, the J call TRBJ1-2; D gene uncertain. The V end was cut by 6 bases, the J end by 4 bases, with 18 bases between. The V gene's germline CDR1 is MNHEY and CDR2 SVGAGI. The length of the CDR3 is 15 residues. The DNA for the CDR3 is TGTGCCAGCAGGGCCGCTAGGGAGGGTATCTATGGCTACACCTTC. It translates to CASRAAREGIYGYTF.

J is TRBJ2-6 and V is TRBV11-3, with D perhaps matching TRBD1 (5 bases). The CDR3 has 16 residues. The germline V gene encodes CDR1 SGHNT and CDR2 YENEEA. Trimming left V 0 bases short and J 2 bases short, with 8 bases between. The CDR3 DNA reads TGTGCCAGCAGCTTAGATCAGGGCACTGGGGCCAACGTCCTGACTTTC. Its translation is CASSLDQGTGANVLTF.

The gene calls are TRBV7-8 and TRBJ2-5, with D possibly matching TRBD1 (6 bases). Deletions cut 3 bases from V and 2 bases from J, with 10 bases between. The CDR3 contains 14 residues. Germline V gene sequence: CDR1 SGHVS, CDR2 FQNEAQ. In DNA form, the CDR3 reads TGTGCCAGCAGCTTGGGGACATATCAAGAGACCCAGTACTTC. This translates into CASSLGTYQETQYF.

This clone was seen more than once but under ten times. CDR3 sequence reads: CASSETGRNQPQHF. In DNA, the CDR3 is TGTGCCAGTAGCGAGACAGGACGCAATCAGCCCCAGCATTTT. The chain employs TRBV19 and TRBJ1-5; possible D gene TRBD1, 6 bases. This CDR3 is 14 amino acids long. In germline, CDR1 is LNHDA, CDR2 SQIVND (reference sequence). The ends were cut back, 6 bases at V and 2 bases at J, with 11 bases in the middle. Variable domain in full (rest from reference TRBV19 and TRBJ1-5): DGGITQSPKYLFRKEGQNVTLSCEQNLNHDAMYWYRQDPGQGLRLIYYSQIVNDFQKGDIAEGYSVSREKKESFPLTVTSAQKNPTAFYLCASSETGRNQPQHFGDGTRLSIL.

The chain couples TRBV19 to TRBJ1-1, with TRBD1 identical over 10 bases. There are 15 residues in the CDR3. J lost 5 bases, V lost 10 bases, and 13 bases had no gene match. Germline assignment: CDR1 LNHDA and CDR2 SQIVND (reference sequence). The chain's CDR3 is CATTRTGGPGTEAFF. CDR3 bases: TGTGCCACCACCAGGACAGGGGGTCCCGGGACTGAAGCTTTCTTT. The full variable domain, with the rest looked up from reference TRBV19 and TRBJ1-1, is DGGITQSPKYLFRKEGQNVTLSCEQNLNHDAMYWYRQDPGQGLRLIYYSQIVNDFQKGDIAEGYSVSREKKESFPLTVTSAQKNPTAFYLCATTRTGGPGTEAFFGQGTRLTVV.

The rearrangement joins TRBV6-5 to TRBJ1-3, with TRBD1 as a possible D gene (6 bases). CDR1 is MNHEY and CDR2 is SVGAGI in the germline V gene. Trimming removed 7 bases from V and 4 bases from J, with 17 bases in between. The CDR3 loop spans 15 amino acids. CDR3: CASTYAGAEGNTIYF. The CDR3, as DNA: TGTGCCAGCACCTACGCGGGGGCTGAAGGAAACACCATATATTTT.

The chain uses TRBV4-2 and TRBJ2-1; 7 bases line up with TRBD1. Unmatched junction bases numbered 14, after V lost 0 bases and J lost 6 bases. This CDR3 is 18 amino acids long. Per the germline V gene, CDR1 is LGHNA and CDR2 is YNFKEQ. CDR3 loop: CASSQEFSVATGSNEQFF. The CDR3 DNA sequence: TGTGCCAGCAGCCAAGAGTTCAGTGTCGCGACAGGGAGCAATGAGCAGTTCTTC.